The sequence of this T cell receptor (beta chain) was determined in a study of blood T cell repertoires in COVID-19. Looking at the study overall: PBMCs, B-cell-depleted T cells, or T cells were the source of the cDNA or gDNA that made up the material.

The trim removed 5 bases at V and 5 bases at J, leaving 6 bases unmatched. The CDR3 has 15 amino acids. Germline loops: CDR1 SGHTA, CDR2 FQGNSA. The protocol was immunoSEQ multiplex PCR, while the TCRdb copy is restricted to in-frame clones and leaves out a portion. The repertoire holds about 100,000 clones, more than 80% seen once, with under 5% in the top ten. V gene TRBV7-2 combines with J gene TRBJ1-6; 7 bases are shared with TRBD1. The sample was peripheral blood. The clonotype originates from an elderly man with COVID-19, enrolled during active disease. CDR3 nucleotide sequence: TGTGCCAGCAGCCCCCAGGGGGGAGATAATTCACCCCTCCACTTT. It translates to CASSPQGGDNSPLHF.